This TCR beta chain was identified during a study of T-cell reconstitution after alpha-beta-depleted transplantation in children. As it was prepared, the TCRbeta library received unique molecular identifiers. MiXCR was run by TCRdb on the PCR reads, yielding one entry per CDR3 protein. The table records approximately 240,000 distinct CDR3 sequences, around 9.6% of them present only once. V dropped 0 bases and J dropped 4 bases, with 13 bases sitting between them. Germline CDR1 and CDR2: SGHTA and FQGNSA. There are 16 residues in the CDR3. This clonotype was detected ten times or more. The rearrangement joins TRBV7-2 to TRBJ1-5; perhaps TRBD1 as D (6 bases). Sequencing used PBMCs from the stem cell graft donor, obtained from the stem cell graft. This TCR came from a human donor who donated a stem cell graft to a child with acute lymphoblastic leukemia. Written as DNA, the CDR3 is TGTGCCAGCAGCTTAGCCCTTGACAGGAAGAATCAGCCCCAGCATTTT. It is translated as CASSLALDRKNQPQHF.